This entry features one T cell receptor (beta chain) sequence. This clone occurred once. The target of this receptor is not known. There are no base qualities to consult, and no much larger clone falls within one base. The sample's time point label, in plain terms: baseline before oral tofacitinib. From alopecia areata patients, peripheral blood was collected along with lesional scalp punch biopsies. After PBMCs were isolated by density centrifugation and stained for CD3, CD4 and CD8, a FACSAria was used to sort CD4+ and CD8+ T cells. This record belongs to a study of CD8+ T cells in alopecia areata (dated by TCRdb to 2016 to 2019). About the investigation overall: The treated patients, all with moderate-to-severe alopecia areata, were enrolled in an open-label pilot trial of oral tofacitinib given at 5 to 10 mg twice daily. Clonality in the scalp was compared among normal scalp (n=4), patchy alopecia areata scalp (n=8), and alopecia totalis/universalis scalp (n=8). Patients received tofacitinib for 6 to 18 months and were then followed off drug for 6 months to check for delayed response and recurrence. TCRbeta CDR3 regions were amplified by immunoSEQ multiplex PCR with 35 Vbeta forward and 13 Jbeta reverse primers. Patients on tofacitinib were biopsied at baseline and after 4 and 24 weeks of treatment, and several of the patients also had a later scalp biopsy. In both human patients and the C3H/HeJ mouse model, the study applied high-throughput TCRbeta sequencing to look at T cell clonal expansion in alopecia areata. On the human side, TCRbeta sequencing was run on scalp tissue and on sorted CD4+ and CD8+ peripheral blood T cells from healthy controls and from alopecia areata patients with either patchy or totalis/universalis disease. RNA was obtained with the PAXgene miRNA kit for fixed scalp, the miRNeasy kit for PBMCs, and the RNeasy kit for mouse skin. What the study reported, not specific to this receptor: Higher clonality and more expanded CD8+ clones were observed in lesional scalp than in normal scalp, particularly in alopecia totalis/universalis, a finding suggestive of antigenic drive. Shared TCR sequences between patients were less evident than in mice, which may be partly attributable to HLA diversity in the patient population. Scalp TCR repertoire analysis is complicated because resident alphabeta T cells in normal human skin are also sequenced, whereas mouse skin is dominated by gammadelta T cells.

V is clipped by 4 bases and J by 10 bases, and the sequence between their germline boundaries is 19 bases long. The germline V gene sets CDR1 to KGHSH and CDR2 to LQKENI. From its cysteine to its phenylalanine, the CDR3 spans 14 amino acids. Just the 42-base CDR3 DNA is kept, in frame starting at base 1. Receptor libraries were prepared by the immunoSEQ multiplex PCR assay. RNA was extracted from all samples and reverse transcribed into cDNA as template for TCR sequencing. First-strand cDNA was synthesized with SuperScript III using a 2:1 mix of oligo-dT and random hexamers. A synthetic immune receptor repertoire was used to measure amplification bias, and any remaining bias was corrected computationally. Concerning the study's data processing: Raw reads were preprocessed to remove errors, and CDR3 was defined according to IMGT conventions as the region from the conserved cysteine to phenylalanine. To get clonality, Shannon entropy was normalized by log2 of the number of productive unique TCRs and the result was subtracted from 1. Whether each scalp clone was CD4 or CD8 was inferred by checking scalp TCRbeta sequences against the CD4 and CD8 repertoires from sorted blood. The clones in this table, taken by TCRdb from immuneACCESS, are in-frame only. Not every clone is retained; where verified, under half of the shortfall comes from an unresolved V gene, and the cause of the rest is unknown. Clone size and the V and J calls come from that table; the DNA yielded D and trimming. The sample table holds 110,000 to 150,000 clones, of which about 60% were seen once. 6.4% of the sample goes to the ten largest clones.

Sample: CD4+ T cells sorted from blood, taken at week 0. This receptor was taken from a human donor with alopecia areata. Recombination connected TRBV18 to TRBJ1-2; a weak D assignment points to TRBD1 (5 bases agree). CDR3 protein: CASSLQGNRRTYTF. The DNA sequence is as follows: TGTGCCAGCTCACTTCAGGGAAACCGTCGAACCTACACCTTC.